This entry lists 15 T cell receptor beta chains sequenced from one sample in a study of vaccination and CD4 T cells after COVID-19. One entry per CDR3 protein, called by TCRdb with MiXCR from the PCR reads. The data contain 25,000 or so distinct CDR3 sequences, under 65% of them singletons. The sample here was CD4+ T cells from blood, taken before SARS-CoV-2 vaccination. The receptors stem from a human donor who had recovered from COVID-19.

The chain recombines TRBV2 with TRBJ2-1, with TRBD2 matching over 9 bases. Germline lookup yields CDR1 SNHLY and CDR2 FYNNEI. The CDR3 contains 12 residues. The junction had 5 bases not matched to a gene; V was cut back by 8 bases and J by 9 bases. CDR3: CASGREGSEQFF. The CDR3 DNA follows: TGTGCCAGCGGGCGGGAGGGGAGTGAGCAGTTCTTC.

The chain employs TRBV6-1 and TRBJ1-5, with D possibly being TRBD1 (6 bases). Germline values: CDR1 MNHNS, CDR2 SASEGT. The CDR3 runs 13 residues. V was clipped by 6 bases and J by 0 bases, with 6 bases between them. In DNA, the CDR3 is TGTGCCAGCAGGGGACATAGCAATCAGCCCCAGCATTTT. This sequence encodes CASRGHSNQPQHF.

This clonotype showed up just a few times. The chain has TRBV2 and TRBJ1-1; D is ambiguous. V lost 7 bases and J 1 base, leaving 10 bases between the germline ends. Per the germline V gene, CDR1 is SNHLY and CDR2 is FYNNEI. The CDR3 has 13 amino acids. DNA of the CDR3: TGTGCCAGCAATGGACGGTCGAACACTGAAGCTTTCTTT. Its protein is CASNGRSNTEAFF.

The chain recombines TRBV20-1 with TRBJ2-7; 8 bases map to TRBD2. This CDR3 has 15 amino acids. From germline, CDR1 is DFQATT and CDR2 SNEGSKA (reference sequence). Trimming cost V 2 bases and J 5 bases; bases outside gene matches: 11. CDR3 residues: CSARSGGTSRHEQYF. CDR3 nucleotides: TGCAGTGCTAGATCTGGGGGGACTAGTAGACACGAGCAGTACTTC.

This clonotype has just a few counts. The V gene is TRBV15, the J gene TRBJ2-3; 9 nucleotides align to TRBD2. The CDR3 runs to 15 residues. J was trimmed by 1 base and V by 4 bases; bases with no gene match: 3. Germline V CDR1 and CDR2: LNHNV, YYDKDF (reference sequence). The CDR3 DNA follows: TGTGCCACCAGCATTGCGGGAGGGGGCACAGATACGCAGTATTTT. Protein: CATSIAGGGTDTQYF.

The CDR3, as DNA: TGCAGCGCCGTGGGACAGAGCTCCTACAATGAGCAGTTCTTC. This translates into CSAVGQSSYNEQFF. J is TRBJ2-1 and V is TRBV29-1; 7 nucleotides line up with TRBD1. Losses at the gene ends were 7 bases for V and 0 bases for J; bases not matched to a gene: 6. CDR3 length equals 14 residues. Germline CDR1 SQVTM, CDR2 ANQGSEA.

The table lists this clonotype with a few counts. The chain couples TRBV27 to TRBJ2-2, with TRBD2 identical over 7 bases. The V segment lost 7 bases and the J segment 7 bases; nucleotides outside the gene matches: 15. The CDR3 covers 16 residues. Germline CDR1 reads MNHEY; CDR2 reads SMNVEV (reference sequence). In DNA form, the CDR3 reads TGTGCCAGCACCATAGGGGAGGGGAGAGTTAACGGGGAGCTGTTTTTT. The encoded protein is CASTIGEGRVNGELFF.

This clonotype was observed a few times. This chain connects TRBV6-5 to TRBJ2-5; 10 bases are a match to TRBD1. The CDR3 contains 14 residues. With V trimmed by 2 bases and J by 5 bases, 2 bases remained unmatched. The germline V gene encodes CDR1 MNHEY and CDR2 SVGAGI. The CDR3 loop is CASSYGTGVETQYF. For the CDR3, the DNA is TGTGCCAGCAGTTACGGGACAGGGGTGGAGACCCAGTACTTC.

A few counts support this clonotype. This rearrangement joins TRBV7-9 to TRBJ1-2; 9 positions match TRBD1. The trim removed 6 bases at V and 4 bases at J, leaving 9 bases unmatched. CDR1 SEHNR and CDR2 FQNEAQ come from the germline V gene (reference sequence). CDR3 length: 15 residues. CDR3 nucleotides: TGTGCCAGCAGTTATTGGGACAGGGAACCCTATGGCTACACCTTC. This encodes CASSYWDREPYGYTF.

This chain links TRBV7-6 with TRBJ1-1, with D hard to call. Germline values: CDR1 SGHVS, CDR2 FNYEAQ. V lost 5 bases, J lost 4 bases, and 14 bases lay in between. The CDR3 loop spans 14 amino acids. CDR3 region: CASSPPGEGTEAFF. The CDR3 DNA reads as TGTGCCAGCAGCCCACCCGGCGAGGGCACTGAAGCTTTCTTT.

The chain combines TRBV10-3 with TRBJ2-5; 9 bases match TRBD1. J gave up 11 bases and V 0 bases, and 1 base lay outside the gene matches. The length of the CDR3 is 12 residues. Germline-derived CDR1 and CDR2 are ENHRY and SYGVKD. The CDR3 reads CAISESDRGQYF. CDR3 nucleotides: TGTGCCATCAGTGAGTCGGACAGGGGACAGTACTTC.

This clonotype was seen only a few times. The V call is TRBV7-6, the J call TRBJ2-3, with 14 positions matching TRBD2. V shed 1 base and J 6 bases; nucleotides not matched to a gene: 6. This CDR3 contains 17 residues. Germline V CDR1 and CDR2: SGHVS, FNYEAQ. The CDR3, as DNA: TGTGCCAGCAGCTTAGGGGGACTAGCGGGAGTCGGGGATACGCAGTATTTT. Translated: CASSLGGLAGVGDTQYF.

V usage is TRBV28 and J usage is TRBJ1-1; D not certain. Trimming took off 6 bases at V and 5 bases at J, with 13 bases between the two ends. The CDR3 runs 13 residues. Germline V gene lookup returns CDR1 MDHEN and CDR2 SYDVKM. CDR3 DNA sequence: TGTGCCAGCAGCCCGGGTGAAAGTACTGAAGCTTTCTTT. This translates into CASSPGESTEAFF. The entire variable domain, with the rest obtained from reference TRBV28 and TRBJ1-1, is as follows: DVKVTQSSRYLVKRTGEKVFLECVQDMDHENMFWYRQDPGLGLRLIYFSYDVKMKEKGDIPEGYSVSREKKERFSLILESASTNQTSMYLCASSPGESTEAFFGQGTRLTVV.

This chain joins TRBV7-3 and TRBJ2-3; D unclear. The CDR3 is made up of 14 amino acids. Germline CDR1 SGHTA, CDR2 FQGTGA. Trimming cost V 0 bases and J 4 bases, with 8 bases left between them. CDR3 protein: CASSLTGIADTQYF. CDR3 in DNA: TGTGCCAGCAGCTTAACGGGAATTGCAGATACGCAGTATTTT.

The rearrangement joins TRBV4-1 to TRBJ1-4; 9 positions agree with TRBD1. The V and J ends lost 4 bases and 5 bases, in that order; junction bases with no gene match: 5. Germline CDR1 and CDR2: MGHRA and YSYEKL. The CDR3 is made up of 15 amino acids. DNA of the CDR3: TGCGCCAGCAGCCTTAGGGACAGGGTAAATGAAAAACTGTTTTTT. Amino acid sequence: CASSLRDRVNEKLFF.